The 30 T cell receptor beta chains below all came from one sample that was sequenced in a study of cytomegalovirus exposure and HLA in healthy donors. With 60 Vbeta and 13 Jbeta primers, the PCR was carried out. This table comes from immunoSEQ multiplex PCR, and its TCRdb copy is limited to in-frame clones, with some not included. Seen here are 55,000 to 70,000 clones, 80% observed once, and the top ten hold around 4.2%. The sample comprised PBMCs. The receptors originated from a woman aged 40 to 49 in good health and CMV-seronegative.

The chain links TRBV2 to TRBJ2-7, with a possible D match to TRBD1 (6 bases). This CDR3 contains 14 residues. V was trimmed by 6 bases and J by 1 base, leaving 13 bases between them. Per germline, CDR1 SNHLY and CDR2 FYNNEI. The DNA of the CDR3 is TGTGCCAGCAGCTCCGGACAGCCTTCCTACGAGCAGTACTTC. Translated, it gives CASSSGQPSYEQYF. Using reference TRBV2 and TRBJ2-7 for the parts outside the CDR3, the full variable domain is EPEVTQTPSHQVTQMGQEVILRCVPISNHLYFYWYRQILGQKVEFLVSFYNNEISEKSEIFDDQFSVERPDGSNFTLKIRSTKLEDSAMYFCASSSGQPSYEQYFGPGTRLTVT.

This clone showed up just a few times. The J gene is TRBJ2-7, the V gene TRBV2, with 9 bases aligning to TRBD1. This CDR3 is 16 amino acids long. Germline V gives CDR1 SNHLY, CDR2 FYNNEI. J gave up 4 bases and V 4 bases, and 11 bases lay outside the gene matches. The CDR3 reads CASSVPPGQGLYEQYF. The CDR3 region has the DNA TGTGCCAGCAGTGTGCCTCCGGGACAGGGATTATACGAGCAGTACTTC. Combining the CDR3 with reference TRBV2 and TRBJ2-7 gives the whole variable domain EPEVTQTPSHQVTQMGQEVILRCVPISNHLYFYWYRQILGQKVEFLVSFYNNEISEKSEIFDDQFSVERPDGSNFTLKIRSTKLEDSAMYFCASSVPPGQGLYEQYFGPGTRLTVT.

The rearrangement uses TRBV6-1 and TRBJ2-5; 7 bases fit TRBD2. The CDR3 extends over 15 amino acids. With 6 bases clipped from V and 5 bases from J, the junction kept 12 bases outside the gene matches. The germline V gene encodes CDR1 MNHNS and CDR2 SASEGT. CDR3 residues: CASRAWGGEWETQYF. In nucleotides, the CDR3 is TGTGCCAGCAGGGCCTGGGGAGGGGAGTGGGAGACCCAGTACTTC.

This chain joins TRBV5-1 and TRBJ2-5, with TRBD2 identical over 7 bases. Trimming took 3 bases from V and 1 from J; bases not matched to a gene: 12. Germline CDR1 reads SGHRS; CDR2 reads YFSETQ. The CDR3 runs to 17 residues. CDR3 loop: CASSSPGWASGQETQYF. In DNA, the CDR3 is TGCGCCAGCAGCTCCCCCGGGTGGGCTAGCGGCCAAGAGACCCAGTACTTC. Filled out from reference TRBV5-1 and TRBJ2-5, the complete variable domain reads KAGVTQTPRYLIKTRGQQVTLSCSPISGHRSVSWYQQTPGQGLQFLFEYFSETQRNKGNFPGRFSGRQFSNSRSEMNVSTLELGDSALYLCASSSPGWASGQETQYFGPGTRLLVL.

The chain links TRBV18 to TRBJ2-7; 8 bases line up with TRBD1. The V gene's germline CDR1 is KGHSH and CDR2 LQKENI. V was clipped by 6 bases and J by 2 bases; unmatched bases: 9. The CDR3 loop spans 15 amino acids. CDR3 nucleotide sequence: TGTGCCAGCTCGCGGTCCGGGACAGGCGCCTACGAGCAGTACTTC. Its translation is CASSRSGTGAYEQYF.

The rearrangement uses TRBV9 and TRBJ2-7; 10 bases line up with TRBD2. The germline V gene has CDR1 SGDLS and CDR2 YYNGEE. This CDR3 contains 16 residues. Trimming took 0 bases from V and 0 from J; bases not matched to a gene: 3. CDR3 in amino acids: CASSVGSGRASYEQYF. The CDR3 nucleotides read TGTGCCAGCAGCGTAGGCAGCGGGAGGGCCTCCTACGAGCAGTACTTC.

V gene TRBV6-5 combines with J gene TRBJ1-6; TRBD1 is a possible D gene (5 bases). The CDR3 has 14 residues. Trimming left V 2 bases short and J 7 bases short, with 9 bases between. CDR1 MNHEY and CDR2 SVGAGI come from the germline V gene. In DNA form, the CDR3 reads TGTGCCAGCAGTTACGACAGAGAAAATTCACCCCTCCACTTT. Its translation: CASSYDRENSPLHF.

This clone was recorded only once. The V gene is TRBV10-2, the J gene TRBJ2-3; D is ambiguous. The CDR3 has 14 amino acids. Germline assignment: CDR1 WSHSY and CDR2 SAAADI. Trimming cost V 4 bases and J 0 bases, with 8 bases left between them. The CDR3 coding sequence is TGCGCCAGCAGTGGTCTCGGTAGCACAGATACGCAGTATTTT. Translated: CASSGLGSTDTQYF.

The rearrangement joins TRBV9 to TRBJ2-1, with D perhaps matching TRBD2 (5 bases). V dropped 4 bases and J dropped 0 bases, with 11 bases sitting between them. The CDR3 runs 15 residues. Germline assignment: CDR1 SGDLS and CDR2 YYNGEE. The CDR3 here is CASSHLGSSYNEQFF. The CDR3 DNA reads TGTGCCAGCAGCCATCTAGGGAGCTCCTACAATGAGCAGTTCTTC.

This clone was counted between two and nine times. The chain combines TRBV2 with TRBJ2-1; 13 nucleotides agree with TRBD2. Germline loops: CDR1 SNHLY, CDR2 FYNNEI. CDR3 size: 15 residues. V was clipped by 7 bases and J by 9 bases; unmatched bases: 9. The CDR3 DNA sequence: TGTGCCAGCATTAGACTAGCGGGAGGTTTTAGTGAGCAGTTCTTC. The encoded protein is CASIRLAGGFSEQFF.

The chain links TRBV7-7 to TRBJ2-1, with D perhaps matching TRBD1 (5 bases). Trimming removed 5 bases at V and 4 bases at J, with 15 bases between. The CDR3 runs to 15 residues. Per germline, CDR1 SSHAT and CDR2 FNYEAQ (reference sequence). The CDR3 nucleotides read TGTGCCAGCAGCCCCCAAGACAGCCTTTACAATGAGCAGTTCTTC. Protein: CASSPQDSLYNEQFF.

The chain is built from TRBV9 and TRBJ2-3, with D maybe TRBD2 (6 bases). V shed 1 base and J shed 1 base, with 13 bases lying between them. Germline CDR1 SGDLS, CDR2 YYNGEE. The CDR3 runs to 16 residues. The CDR3 here is CASSVTQRRGTDTQYF. The CDR3 DNA follows: TGTGCCAGCAGCGTAACCCAGAGGAGGGGCACAGATACGCAGTATTTT.

This sequence joins TRBV27 and TRBJ1-5; possible D gene TRBD1, 6 bases. Trimming left V 5 bases short and J 2 bases short, with 13 bases between. There are 15 residues in the CDR3. The V gene's germline CDR1 is MNHEY and CDR2 SMNVEV (reference sequence). The CDR3 loop reads CASSVTQGGNQPQHF. CDR3 bases: TGTGCCAGCAGTGTGACACAGGGTGGCAATCAGCCCCAGCATTTT.

The chain links TRBV5-8 to TRBJ2-3, with 13 bases lining up with TRBD2. The V gene end was trimmed by 3 bases and the J gene end by 3 bases; junction bases not matched to a gene: 4. The CDR3 loop spans 16 amino acids. Germline V gene sequence: CDR1 SGHTS, CDR2 YDEGEE. The CDR3 DNA sequence: TGTGCCAGCAGCTCCGGGACTAGCGGGATGACAGATACGCAGTATTTT. Amino acids: CASSSGTSGMTDTQYF.

This chain connects TRBV11-2 to TRBJ2-3; 14 bases agree with TRBD2. CDR1 is SGHAT, CDR2 FQNNGV, per germline. CDR3 size: 15 residues. Trimming removed 4 bases from V and 6 bases from J; junction bases left unmatched: 3. Written as DNA, the CDR3 is TGTGCCAGCAGCTCGACTAGCGGGAGGGCGGATACGCAGTATTTT. It codes for CASSSTSGRADTQYF.

The CDR3 DNA sequence: TGTGCCAGCCGCACAGGGCGTTTCGAAAAACTGTTTTTT. Its protein product is CASRTGRFEKLFF. This chain joins TRBV6-5 and TRBJ1-4; tentatively, D is TRBD1 (6 bases). CDR1 MNHEY and CDR2 SVGAGI come from the germline V gene. This CDR3 region has 13 residues. Trimming shortened V by 8 bases and J by 8 bases, and 15 bases separated the two germline ends.

This chain uses TRBV19 with TRBJ2-7, with 9 bases identical to TRBD1. The germline V gene encodes CDR1 LNHDA and CDR2 SQIVND (reference sequence). The CDR3 spans 15 residues. With 5 bases clipped from V and 2 bases from J, the junction kept 7 bases outside the gene matches. CDR3 in DNA: TGTGCCAGTAGTGCCCGGACAGGGGATCCCTACGAGCAGTACTTC. This codes for CASSARTGDPYEQYF.

The V call is TRBV4-3, the J call TRBJ2-5; weak D call: TRBD2 (6 bases). V lost 1 base to trimming and J lost 5 bases, with 11 bases between them. The germline V gene has CDR1 LGHNA and CDR2 YSLEER. The CDR3 has 14 residues. CDR3 residues: CASSQAGVKETQYF. CDR3 DNA sequence: TGCGCCAGCAGCCAAGCGGGAGTCAAGGAGACCCAGTACTTC.

The V and J genes are TRBV10-2 and TRBJ2-4; 16 bases match TRBD2. V was clipped by 11 bases and J by 0 bases; unmatched bases: 13. The CDR3 is made up of 19 amino acids. CDR1 is WSHSY, CDR2 SAAADI, per germline. The CDR3 DNA reads as TGCGCCTCACAACTGTCGGGACTAGCGGGAGGGGGAGCCAAAAACATTCAGTACTTC. Translated: CASQLSGLAGGGAKNIQYF.

The chain has TRBV4-1 and TRBJ2-7; 9 bases are shared with TRBD2. Germline CDR1 reads MGHRA; CDR2 reads YSYEKL. V gave up 3 bases and J gave up 2 bases; unmatched junction bases: 11. The CDR3 spans 17 residues. The CDR3 nucleotides are TGCGCCAGCAGCCAGTTGAGGGCGACTAGCGGCACCTACGAGCAGTACTTC. Translation: CASSQLRATSGTYEQYF.

V is TRBV7-2 and J is TRBJ2-1; TRBD1 agrees at 10 bases. J lost 5 bases, V lost 1 base, and 2 bases had no gene match. The CDR3 covers 15 residues. Germline assignment: CDR1 SGHTA and CDR2 FQGNSA. The CDR3 region is CASSLGQGAHNEQFF. The CDR3 bases are TGTGCCAGCAGCTTAGGACAGGGGGCGCACAATGAGCAGTTCTTC.

The rearrangement uses TRBV28 and TRBJ2-7; 7 positions agree with TRBD1. The ends lost 9 bases at V and 2 bases at J; junction bases unmatched: 13. Germline-derived CDR1 and CDR2 are MDHEN and SYDVKM. CDR3 length: 15 amino acids. CDR3 sequence (DNA): TGTGCCAGTGGGACAGCCAAGAGACTAACCTACGAGCAGTACTTC. Residues: CASGTAKRLTYEQYF.

The genes are TRBV7-9 and TRBJ2-1; 14 nucleotides align to TRBD2. The CDR3 consists of 18 residues. V lost 5 bases and J lost 3; bases outside the gene matches: 9. CDR1 and CDR2 (germline): SEHNR, FQNEAQ (reference sequence). CDR3 sequence (DNA): TGTGCCAGCAGCACCCCCGGGACTAGCGGGAGTATCTACAATGAGCAGTTCTTC. It yields the protein CASSTPGTSGSIYNEQFF.

The rearrangement uses TRBV29-1 and TRBJ1-2; the D is unclear. Germline CDR1 is SQVTM and CDR2 is ANQGSEA. The CDR3 length is 15 residues. V was clipped by 4 bases and J by 0 bases, with 15 bases between them. In nucleotides, the CDR3 is TGCAGCGTTGCCGAGCCCGGTGCTACTAACTATGGCTACACCTTC. Protein: CSVAEPGATNYGYTF.

This chain connects TRBV29-1 to TRBJ1-1; a weak D match, TRBD1 (6 bases). Germline values: CDR1 SQVTM, CDR2 ANQGSEA. The CDR3 consists of 13 residues. The V and J ends lost 4 bases and 6 bases respectively, with 15 bases between them. The CDR3 bases are TGCAGCGTTGGCCGAGCAGGGGTCGCTGAAGCTTTCTTT. Its protein is CSVGRAGVAEAFF. Looking up the rest from reference TRBV29-1 and TRBJ1-1 gives the full variable domain: SAVISQKPSRDICQRGTSLTIQCQVDSQVTMMFWYRQQPGQSLTLIATANQGSEATYESGFVIDKFPISRPNLTFSTLTVSNMSPEDSSIYLCSVGRAGVAEAFFGQGTRLTVV.

This clone was picked up one time. Written as DNA, the CDR3 is TGTGCCAGCAGCTTATCCGGGAGTGGGGCCAACGTCCTGACTTTC. Translation gives CASSLSGSGANVLTF. The chain recombines TRBV7-3 with TRBJ2-6; possibly TRBD2 for D (6 bases). Trimming removed 2 bases at V and 3 bases at J, with 8 bases between. The CDR3 is made up of 15 amino acids. The germline CDR1 and CDR2 sequences are SGHTA and FQGTGA.

The V call is TRBV20-1, the J call TRBJ2-7; D gene ambiguous. The CDR3 runs 10 residues. V lost 4 bases and J 3 bases, leaving 4 bases between the germline ends. Germline V lookup: CDR1 DFQATT, CDR2 SNEGSKA (reference sequence). The CDR3 is CSAKRYEQYF. CDR3 nucleotides: TGCAGTGCTAAGCGCTACGAGCAGTACTTC.

The J gene is TRBJ2-1, the V gene TRBV7-2; a weak D match, TRBD2 (6 bases). The CDR3 spans 16 residues. Germline CDR1 reads SGHTA; CDR2 reads FQGNSA. V was pared by 5 bases and J by 0 bases, with 14 bases between. The CDR3 reads CASSTLSGSSYNEQFF. DNA for the CDR3: TGTGCCAGCAGCACCCTGTCCGGGAGCTCCTACAATGAGCAGTTCTTC.

V usage is TRBV7-2 and J usage is TRBJ2-1; TRBD2 might be the D (6 bases). V shed 2 bases and J shed 7 bases, with 15 bases lying between them. The CDR3 loop spans 15 amino acids. Germline V gene lookup returns CDR1 SGHTA and CDR2 FQGNSA. CDR3 nucleotide sequence: TGTGCCAGCAGCTTACTTGGGCTAGCGAAGAATGAGCAGTTCTTC. Translating gives CASSLLGLAKNEQFF.

The chain links TRBV2 to TRBJ2-5, with 12 bases aligning to TRBD2. This CDR3 has 17 residues. The V and J ends lost 0 bases and 5 bases, in that order; junction bases with no gene match: 7. The germline CDR1 and CDR2 sequences are SNHLY and FYNNEI. CDR3 bases: TGTGCCAGCAGTGAAGCGCTCATGACTAGCGGGAGTGAGACCCAGTACTTC. Its protein is CASSEALMTSGSETQYF.